This record looks at one T cell receptor (beta chain) sequence and its context. This clone was seen only a few times. Its binding antigen is unknown. The record has no base qualities; no much larger clone is one base away. From each donor, a single peripheral blood sample of around 120 mL on average was drawn into heparinised tubes. Naive, central memory, regulatory and stem cell-like memory CD4+ T cells were sorted on a BD FACSAria II using a panel including CD45RO, CCR7, CD25, CD127, CD95 and CD27. Purity was above 95% for every sorted population. PBMCs were isolated immediately by Lymphoprep density gradient centrifugation and stained directly without culture. So that batch effects would be minimized, each experiment stained and sorted samples in pairs, pairing one healthy donor with one patient. The data belong to a study of beta chain features in type 1 diabetes (dated by TCRdb to 2016 to 2018). As for the study more broadly: No differences in mean age, gender distribution, total cell number or subset yield were found between patients and healthy donors. Naive and central memory subsets were obtained from all 30 or so donors, but regulatory and stem cell-like memory subsets were isolated from only 8 patients and roughly 8 healthy donors. The study compared the TCRB repertoires of sorted circulating CD4+ T cell subsets in recently diagnosed type 1 diabetes patients with those in matched healthy donors. A total of about 99,000,000 sorted cells were examined across all samples, and RNA yield correlated strongly with the number of cells per subset.

The entire isolated RNA was reverse transcribed using the High Capacity cDNA Reverse Transcription Kit, and thus expressed TCRB transcripts were sequenced. Deep immunoSEQ sequencing was applied to naive, central memory and regulatory T cell samples, giving an average of around 3.8 million total reads per sample. After sorted cells were lysed in RLT buffer, RNA was extracted with DNase-treated RNeasy Micro or Mini kits, with the choice depending on cell number. Each cell subset was processed on its own to prevent cross-contamination, while patient and healthy donor samples were processed together. The immunoSEQ multiplex PCR was used to amplify TCRB sequences from cDNA, yielding 87-bp fragments that span the CDR3 region. Sequencing of the amplicons was performed on the Illumina HiSeq platform. On the study's bioinformatics: PCR bias was corrected computationally using synthetic template baselines, and reads within Hamming distance 2 were collapsed, with unmergeable singletons discarded. Reads were aligned against IMGT so that V, D and J genes, CDR3 length and insertions or deletions at six rearrangement sites could be assigned. Within each subset, clonotype counts were normalized to the number of sorted cells before true diversity and Gini coefficients were calculated with the tcR R package. The overlap coefficient, calculated on TCRB nucleotide sequences, was used to measure repertoire sharing. As a proxy for the pre-selection repertoire, out-of-frame TCRB sequences from naive cells were analyzed. TCRdb took this table from immuneACCESS and kept in-frame rearrangements with V and J called. Such tables lack part of the clones; where checked against another copy, unresolved V genes explain under half of the gap, and the rest is unexplained. V and J calls and clone size are given by that table; D and trimming were obtained from the DNA. The sample profile shows 450,000 to 550,000 clones; approximately 31% of them were found once. The ten largest clones add up to 0.05% to 0.07% of the sample.

General conclusions and limits of the study: Because cDNA rather than genomic DNA was sequenced, highly expressing activated cells could have been over-represented, although no difference in activation and CD3 levels was found between groups. Because small numbers of individuals were included in the HLA sub-analyses, any influence of HLA type on TCRB rearrangement was left unresolved. In all four CD4+ subsets, TCRB CDR3 length was moderately but significantly shorter in type 1 diabetes patients. At VDJ recombination sites, patients with type 1 diabetes made fewer insertions and deleted more nucleotides, a pattern implying thymic rearrangement abnormalities. Naive, central memory and regulatory TCRB repertoires appeared to be more alike among patients than among healthy donors. PCR might favor shorter templates, but patient and control samples were amplified and corrected together, so any skew would affect both groups equally.

Trimming accounts for 4 bases at V and 5 bases at J, while the number of junction bases matched to no gene is 8. From its cysteine to its phenylalanine, the CDR3 spans 14 amino acids. Left in the record is the CDR3 DNA by itself, 42 bases read in frame from the first base. Sequences SGHDT (CDR1) and YYEEEE (CDR2) are obtained from the germline V gene. Recombination connected TRBV5-6 to TRBJ2-7; the central 8 bases match TRBD2. The clonotype originates from a man aged 18 to 29 in good health. Sequenced input: naive CD4+ T cells from blood. The cell subset or site label here, explained by the study, means: true naive CD4+ T cells. The nucleotide sequence reads as follows: TGTGCCAGCAGCCCCGGGAGGGCTGTCGACGAGCAGTACTTC. Its product reads: CASSPGRAVDEQYF.